This T cell receptor beta chain was identified in a study of T cell responses to AZD1222 COVID-19 vaccine. Second-dose intervals near 4 or 12 weeks were combined. Looked up from germline, CDR1 is MNHEY and CDR2 is SVGEGT. CDR3 length equals 15 residues. After removal of 2 bases from V and 8 bases from J, the junction contained 7 bases not matched to a gene. The study, taken as a whole, reports: Repertoire sampling happened only post peak T cell response. Mostly white British, mostly female donors; authors suggested clonal diversity may be underestimated. Nearly half of the spike-specific TCRs reportedly recognize variant regions that carry no mutations.

A note on this clone: Its antigen is unknown.

The repertoire was sequenced with immunoSEQ multiplex PCR; TCRdb's copy has only in-frame clones and lacks some. The table has 20,000 to 30,000 clones, 88% seen once. Sequenced here: peripheral blood, sampled 28 days after the second AZD1222 dose. The clonotype was recovered from an adult who received the AZD1222 COVID-19 vaccine. This rearrangement joins TRBV6-2 or TRBV6-3 to TRBJ2-5, with 11 bases matching TRBD2. The CDR3 reads CASSYGGLAGGTQYF. The CDR3 DNA reads TGTGCCAGCAGTTACGGAGGGCTAGCGGGGGGAACCCAGTACTTC.